This is a list of T cell receptor beta chains from one sample in a study of blood T cell repertoires in COVID-19. Clones were read by immunoSEQ multiplex PCR, and TCRdb kept only the in-frame ones, dropping some. The sample gives fewer than 250,000 clones, over 80% of which show up once; about 2.5% is in the top ten. The sequencing sample was made of peripheral blood. The receptors stem from a woman aged 65 to 85 with active or convalescent COVID-19. Both conserved end residues are part of each CDR3. Each record gives: J gene, V gene, D gene, clone size, CDR3 DNA, CDR3 protein. The D gene is left open where the match is weak. Rows give clone size only sometimes, using once, few, many, or a class for an expanded clone.

J gene: TRBJ1-5
V gene: TRBV4-3
D gene: TRBD1
clone size: -
CDR3 DNA: TGCGCCAGCAGCCCAGGACAGGTTAGCAATCAGCCCCAGCATTTT
CDR3 protein: CASSPGQVSNQPQHF

J gene: TRBJ2-5
V gene: TRBV29-1
D gene: -
clone size: once
CDR3 DNA: TGCAGCGTTGTAGGAGGGGAAGAGACCCAGTACTTC
CDR3 protein: CSVVGGEETQYF

J gene: TRBJ1-5
V gene: TRBV5-1
D gene: -
clone size: -
CDR3 DNA: TGCGCCAGCAGCTTGGGGGAGGGCCAGCCCCAGCATTTT
CDR3 protein: CASSLGEGQPQHF

J gene: TRBJ1-3
V gene: TRBV2
D gene: -
clone size: -
CDR3 DNA: TGTGCCAGCAGCGACAATCTCGTGGCTGGAAACACCATATATTTT
CDR3 protein: CASSDNLVAGNTIYF

J gene: TRBJ1-2
V gene: TRBV4-3
D gene: TRBD1
clone size: -
CDR3 DNA: TGCGCCAGCAGCCAAGAAGGGGGACAGGCCTACTATGGCTACACCTTC
CDR3 protein: CASSQEGGQAYYGYTF

J gene: TRBJ1-2
V gene: TRBV9
D gene: -
clone size: -
CDR3 DNA: TGTGCCAGCAGCGTATCAGAAGTCTATGGCTACACCTTC
CDR3 protein: CASSVSEVYGYTF

J gene: TRBJ2-2
V gene: TRBV12-3/TRBV12-4
D gene: TRBD1
clone size: -
CDR3 DNA: TGTGCCAGCTCGGACAGGGGTACCGGGGAGCTGTTTTTT
CDR3 protein: CASSDRGTGELFF

J gene: TRBJ1-5
V gene: TRBV6-5
D gene: -
clone size: -
CDR3 DNA: TGTGCCAGTGAGACCCGGAGGAGACAGCCCCAGCATTTT
CDR3 protein: CASETRRRQPQHF

J gene: TRBJ1-1
V gene: TRBV5-1
D gene: TRBD1
clone size: -
CDR3 DNA: TGCGCCAGCAGCCGACAGGGAAGGGCCATGAACACTGAAGCTTTCTTT
CDR3 protein: CASSRQGRAMNTEAFF

J gene: TRBJ1-1
V gene: TRBV29-1
D gene: -
clone size: -
CDR3 DNA: TGCAGCGTTGTTAGACAAACGAACACTGAAGCTTTCTTT
CDR3 protein: CSVVRQTNTEAFF

J gene: TRBJ1-3
V gene: TRBV6-1
D gene: TRBD1
clone size: -
CDR3 DNA: TGTGCCAGCAGTGAGGTAGACAGGGGGCACACCATATATTTT
CDR3 protein: CASSEVDRGHTIYF

J gene: TRBJ2-7
V gene: TRBV3-1/TRBV3-2
D gene: TRBD2
clone size: -
CDR3 DNA: TGTGCCAGCAGAAGGACTAGCGGGAGTGAGCAGTACTTC
CDR3 protein: CASRRTSGSEQYF

J gene: TRBJ1-4
V gene: TRBV28
D gene: -
clone size: -
CDR3 DNA: TGTGCCAGCAGTCCACCCCAGGGGTTTAATGAAAAACTGTTTTTT
CDR3 protein: CASSPPQGFNEKLFF

J gene: TRBJ2-5
V gene: TRBV28
D gene: TRBD2
clone size: -
CDR3 DNA: TGTGCCAGCAGTTTTGGGGGGGGGTCTCCCAAAGACCAAGAGACCCAGTACTTC
CDR3 protein: CASSFGGGSPKDQETQYF

J gene: TRBJ2-1
V gene: TRBV7-9
D gene: -
clone size: once
CDR3 DNA: TGTGCCAGCAGCCTCCAGGGGAGCTCCTACAATGAGCAGTTCTTC
CDR3 protein: CASSLQGSSYNEQFF

J gene: TRBJ2-1
V gene: TRBV7-3
D gene: TRBD1
clone size: -
CDR3 DNA: TGTGCCAGCAGCTCGTTTACAGGGGGCGGTCAAAATGAGCAGTTCTTC
CDR3 protein: CASSSFTGGGQNEQFF

J gene: TRBJ1-2
V gene: TRBV7-2
D gene: -
clone size: -
CDR3 DNA: TGTGCCAGCAGCCCTAAGGGAGGGGGGGCCTATGGCTACACCTTC
CDR3 protein: CASSPKGGGAYGYTF

J gene: TRBJ2-7
V gene: TRBV3-1/TRBV3-2
D gene: -
clone size: -
CDR3 DNA: TGTGCCAGCAGTTCCGGGGGCGAGCAGTACTTC
CDR3 protein: CASSSGGEQYF

J gene: TRBJ2-5
V gene: TRBV3-1/TRBV3-2
D gene: -
clone size: -
CDR3 DNA: TGTGCCAGCAGCCCGGCGGAGCGGCCCCTAAGTGGGACCCAGTACTTC
CDR3 protein: CASSPAERPLSGTQYF

J gene: TRBJ2-1
V gene: TRBV12-5
D gene: TRBD2
clone size: -
CDR3 DNA: TGTGCTAGTGGTTCTCGGCGCGGGGGATCCTACAATGAGCAGTTCTTC
CDR3 protein: CASGSRRGGSYNEQFF

J gene: TRBJ2-1
V gene: TRBV27
D gene: TRBD2
clone size: -
CDR3 DNA: TGTGCCAGCACACGACTAGCGGGGGGGTACAATGAGCAGTTCTTC
CDR3 protein: CASTRLAGGYNEQFF

J gene: TRBJ2-2
V gene: TRBV5-1
D gene: TRBD2
clone size: -
CDR3 DNA: TGCGCCAGCAGCTTGGGACTAGCGGTAGGCACCGGGGAGCTGTTTTTT
CDR3 protein: CASSLGLAVGTGELFF

J gene: TRBJ1-5
V gene: TRBV3-1/TRBV3-2
D gene: TRBD1
clone size: -
CDR3 DNA: TGTGCCAGCAGCCAAGAAGGGGACAGGGGACAGCATTTT
CDR3 protein: CASSQEGDRGQHF

J gene: TRBJ1-6
V gene: TRBV19
D gene: -
clone size: -
CDR3 DNA: TGTGCCAGTAGAGAAGGACAGACCAATTCACCCCTCCACTTT
CDR3 protein: CASREGQTNSPLHF

J gene: TRBJ1-1
V gene: TRBV30
D gene: -
clone size: -
CDR3 DNA: TGTGCCTGGTCGGTCCAGGGCAACACTGAAGCTTTCTTT
CDR3 protein: CAWSVQGNTEAFF

J gene: TRBJ2-1
V gene: TRBV29-1
D gene: -
clone size: -
CDR3 DNA: TGCAGCGCTGACCTGGGCGGAGCGGGTTCCTACAATGAGCAGTTCTTC
CDR3 protein: CSADLGGAGSYNEQFF

J gene: TRBJ1-2
V gene: TRBV5-4
D gene: -
clone size: -
CDR3 DNA: TGTGCCAGCAGCCTTTTAGGGGAGGGAAACTATGGCTACACCTTC
CDR3 protein: CASSLLGEGNYGYTF

J gene: TRBJ1-1
V gene: TRBV7-9
D gene: -
clone size: -
CDR3 DNA: TGTGCCAGCAGCTTAAGGGCTGGGGCAGGACCCCCAGGTGAAGCTTTCTTT
CDR3 protein: CASSLRAGAGPPGEAFF

J gene: TRBJ2-7
V gene: TRBV6-5
D gene: -
clone size: -
CDR3 DNA: TGTGCCAGCAGTTACACAGGGGAGCAGTACTTC
CDR3 protein: CASSYTGEQYF

J gene: TRBJ1-3
V gene: TRBV7-2
D gene: TRBD1
clone size: few
CDR3 DNA: TGTGCCAGCAGCCGTGACAGGGCGAATGGAAACACCATATATTTT
CDR3 protein: CASSRDRANGNTIYF